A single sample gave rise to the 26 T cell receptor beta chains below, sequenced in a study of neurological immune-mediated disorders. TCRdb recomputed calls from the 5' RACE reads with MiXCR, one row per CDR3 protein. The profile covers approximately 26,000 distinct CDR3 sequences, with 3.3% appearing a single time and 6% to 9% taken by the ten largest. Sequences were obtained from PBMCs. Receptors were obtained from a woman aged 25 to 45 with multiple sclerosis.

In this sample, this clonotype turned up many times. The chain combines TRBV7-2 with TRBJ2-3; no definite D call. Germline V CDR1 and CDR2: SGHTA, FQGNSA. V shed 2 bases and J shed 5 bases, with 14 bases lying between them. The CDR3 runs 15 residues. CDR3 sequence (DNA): TGTGCCAGCAGCTTACAGGTGACAAGAGGAGATACGCAGTATTTT. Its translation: CASSLQVTRGDTQYF.

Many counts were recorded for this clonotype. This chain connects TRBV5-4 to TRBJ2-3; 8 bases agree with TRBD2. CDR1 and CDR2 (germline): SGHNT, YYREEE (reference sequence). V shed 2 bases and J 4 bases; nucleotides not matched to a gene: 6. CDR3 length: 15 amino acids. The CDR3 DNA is TGTGCCAGCAGCTTCGGGGGGGCCGTACCAGATACGCAGTATTTT. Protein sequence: CASSFGGAVPDTQYF. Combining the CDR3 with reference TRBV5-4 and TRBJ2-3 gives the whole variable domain ETGVTQSPTHLIKTRGQQVTLRCSSQSGHNTVSWYQQALGQGPQFIFQYYREEENGRGNFPPRFSGLQFPNYSSELNVNALELDDSALYLCASSFGGAVPDTQYFGPGTRLTVL.

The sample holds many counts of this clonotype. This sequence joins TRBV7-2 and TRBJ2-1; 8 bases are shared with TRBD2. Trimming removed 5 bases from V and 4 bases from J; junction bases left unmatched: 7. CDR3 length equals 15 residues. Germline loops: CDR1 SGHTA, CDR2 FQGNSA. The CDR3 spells CASSQKPSGYNEQFF. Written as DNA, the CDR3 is TGTGCCAGCAGCCAAAAGCCTAGCGGGTACAATGAGCAGTTCTTC.

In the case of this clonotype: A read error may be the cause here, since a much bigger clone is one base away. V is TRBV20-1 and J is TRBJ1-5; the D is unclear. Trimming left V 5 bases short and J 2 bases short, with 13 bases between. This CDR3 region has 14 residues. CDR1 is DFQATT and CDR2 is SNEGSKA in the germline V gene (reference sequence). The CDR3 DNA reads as TGCAGTGCTGGAACGAACACAGGCAATCAGCCCCAGCATTTT. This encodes CSAGTNTGNQPQHF.

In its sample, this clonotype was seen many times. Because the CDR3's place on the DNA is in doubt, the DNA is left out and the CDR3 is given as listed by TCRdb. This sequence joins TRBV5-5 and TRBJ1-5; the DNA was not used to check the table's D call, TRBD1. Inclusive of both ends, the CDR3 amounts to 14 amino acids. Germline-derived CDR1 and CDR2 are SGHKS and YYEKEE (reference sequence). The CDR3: CASSFGQGNQPQNF.

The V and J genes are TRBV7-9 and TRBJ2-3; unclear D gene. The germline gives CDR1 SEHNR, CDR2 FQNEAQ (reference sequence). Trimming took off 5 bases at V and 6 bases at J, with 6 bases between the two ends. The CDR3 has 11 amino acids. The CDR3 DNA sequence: TGTGCCAGCAGCGAGAGGGATACGCAGTATTTT. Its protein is CASSERDTQYF.

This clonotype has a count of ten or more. The CDR3 DNA is TGCAGTGCTAGAGATGGAGGAACGAACACCGGGGAGCTGTTTTTT. Its translation is CSARDGGTNTGELFF. The rearrangement joins TRBV20-1 to TRBJ2-2; D might be TRBD2 (5 bases). V was trimmed by 0 bases and J by 0 bases, leaving 8 bases between them. This CDR3 has 15 residues. Germline CDR1 reads DFQATT; CDR2 reads SNEGSKA (reference sequence).

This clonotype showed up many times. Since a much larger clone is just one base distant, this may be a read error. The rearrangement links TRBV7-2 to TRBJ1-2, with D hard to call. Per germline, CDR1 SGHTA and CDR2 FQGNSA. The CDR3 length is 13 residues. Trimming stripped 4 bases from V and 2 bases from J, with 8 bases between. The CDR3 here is CASSSERNYGYTF. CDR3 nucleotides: TGTGCCAGCAGCTCAGAAAGGAACTATGGCTACACCTTC. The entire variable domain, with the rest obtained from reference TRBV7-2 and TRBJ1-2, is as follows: GAGVSQSPSNKVTEKGKDVELRCDPISGHTALYWYRQSLGQGLEFLIYFQGNSAPDKSGLPSDRFSAERTGGSVSTLTIQRTQQEDSAVYLCASSSERNYGYTFGSGTRLTVV.

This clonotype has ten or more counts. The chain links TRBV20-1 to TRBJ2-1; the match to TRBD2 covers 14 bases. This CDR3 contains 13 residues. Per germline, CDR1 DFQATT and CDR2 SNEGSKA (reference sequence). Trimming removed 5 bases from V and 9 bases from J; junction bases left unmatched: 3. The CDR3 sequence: CSAPGLAGAEQFF. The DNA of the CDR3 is TGCAGTGCTCCGGGACTAGCGGGAGCTGAGCAGTTCTTC.

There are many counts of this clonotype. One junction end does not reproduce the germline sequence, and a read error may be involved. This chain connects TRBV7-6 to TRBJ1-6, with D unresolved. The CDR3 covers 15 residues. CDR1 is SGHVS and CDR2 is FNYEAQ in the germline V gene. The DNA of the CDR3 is TGTGCCAGCAGCTTAGTGGGGTCGGGCCAGTCACCCCTCAACTTT. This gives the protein CASSLVGSGQSPLNF.

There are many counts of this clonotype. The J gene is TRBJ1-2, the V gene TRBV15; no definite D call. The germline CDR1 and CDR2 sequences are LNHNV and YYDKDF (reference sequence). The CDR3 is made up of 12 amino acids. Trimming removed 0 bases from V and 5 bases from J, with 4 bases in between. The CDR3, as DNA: TGTGCCACCAGCAGAGATGAATATGGCTACACCTTC. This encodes CATSRDEYGYTF.

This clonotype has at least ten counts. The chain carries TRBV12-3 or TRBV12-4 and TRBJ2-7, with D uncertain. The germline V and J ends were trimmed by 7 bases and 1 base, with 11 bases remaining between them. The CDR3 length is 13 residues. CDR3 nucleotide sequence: TGTGCCAGCACGCGAGGTTGGTCCTACGAGCAGTACTTC. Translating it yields CASTRGWSYEQYF.

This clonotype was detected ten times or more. The CDR3 loop is CSALDRYNEQFF. The CDR3 DNA sequence: TGCAGTGCTCTAGACAGATACAATGAGCAGTTCTTC. The chain carries TRBV20-1 and TRBJ2-1; a possible D gene is TRBD1 (5 bases). The CDR3 runs 12 residues. The germline V gene encodes CDR1 DFQATT and CDR2 SNEGSKA (reference sequence). Trimming shortened V by 5 bases and J by 4 bases, and 9 bases separated the two germline ends.

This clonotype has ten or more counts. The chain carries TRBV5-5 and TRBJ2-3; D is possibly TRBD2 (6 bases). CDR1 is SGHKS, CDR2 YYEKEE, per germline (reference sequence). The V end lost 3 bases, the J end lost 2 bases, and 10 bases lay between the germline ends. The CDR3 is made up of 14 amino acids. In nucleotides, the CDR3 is TGTGCCAGCAGCTGGAGGACTACCACAGATACGCAGTATTTT. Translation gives CASSWRTTTDTQYF.

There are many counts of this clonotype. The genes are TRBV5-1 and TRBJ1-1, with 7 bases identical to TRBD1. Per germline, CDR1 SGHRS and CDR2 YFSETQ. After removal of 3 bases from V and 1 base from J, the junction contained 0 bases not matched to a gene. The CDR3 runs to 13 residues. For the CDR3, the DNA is TGCGCCAGCAGCTGGGACAGGAACACTGAAGCTTTCTTT. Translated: CASSWDRNTEAFF.

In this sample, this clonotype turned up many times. CDR3 sequence reads: CASSPRGTISYEQYF. The CDR3 coding sequence is TGTGCCAGCAGCCCCCGGGGGACAATCTCCTACGAGCAGTACTTC. The chain recombines TRBV11-3 with TRBJ2-7; either TRBD1 or TRBD2 may fit D (6 bases each). V lost 5 bases and J 0 bases, leaving 14 bases between the germline ends. Germline CDR1 and CDR2: SGHNT and YENEEA. The CDR3 totals 15 residues.

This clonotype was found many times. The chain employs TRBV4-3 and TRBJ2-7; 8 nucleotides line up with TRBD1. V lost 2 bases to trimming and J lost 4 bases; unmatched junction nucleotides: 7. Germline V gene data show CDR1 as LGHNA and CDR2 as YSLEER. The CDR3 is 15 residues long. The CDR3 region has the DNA TGCGCCAGCAGCCAAAATGTCCAGGGGGCTTACGAGCAGTACTTC. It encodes CASSQNVQGAYEQYF.

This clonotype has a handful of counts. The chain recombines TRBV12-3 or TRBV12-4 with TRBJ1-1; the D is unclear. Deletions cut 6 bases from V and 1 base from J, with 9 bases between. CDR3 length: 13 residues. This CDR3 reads CASRGKGNTEAFF. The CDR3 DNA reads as TGTGCCAGCAGGGGAAAGGGGAACACTGAAGCTTTCTTT.

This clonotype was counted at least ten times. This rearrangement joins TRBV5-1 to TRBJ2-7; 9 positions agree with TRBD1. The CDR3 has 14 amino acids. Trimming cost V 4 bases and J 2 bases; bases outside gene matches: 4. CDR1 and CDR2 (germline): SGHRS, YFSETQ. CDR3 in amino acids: CASSKGQGTYEQYF. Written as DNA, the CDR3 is TGCGCCAGCAGCAAGGGACAGGGCACCTACGAGCAGTACTTC.

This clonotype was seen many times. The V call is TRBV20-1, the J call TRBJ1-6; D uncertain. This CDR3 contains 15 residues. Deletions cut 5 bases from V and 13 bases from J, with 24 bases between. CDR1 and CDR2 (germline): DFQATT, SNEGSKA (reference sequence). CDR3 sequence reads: CSAPPEQKSKAPLHF. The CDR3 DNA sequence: TGCAGTGCTCCCCCGGAACAAAAGTCGAAGGCGCCCCTCCACTTT.

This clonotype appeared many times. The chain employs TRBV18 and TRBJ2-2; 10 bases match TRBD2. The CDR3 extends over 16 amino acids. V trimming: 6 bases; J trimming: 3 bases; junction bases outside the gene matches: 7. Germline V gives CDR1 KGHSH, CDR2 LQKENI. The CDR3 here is CASSRTSGFDTGELFF. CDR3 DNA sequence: TGTGCCAGCTCCCGGACTAGCGGTTTTGACACCGGGGAGCTGTTTTTT.

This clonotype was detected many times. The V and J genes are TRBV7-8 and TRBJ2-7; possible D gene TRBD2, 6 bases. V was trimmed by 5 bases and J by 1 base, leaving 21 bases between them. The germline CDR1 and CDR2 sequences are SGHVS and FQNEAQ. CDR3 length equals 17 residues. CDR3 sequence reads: CASSLKDGTLASYEQYF. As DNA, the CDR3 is TGTGCCAGCAGCCTTAAAGACGGGACTCTTGCGTCCTACGAGCAGTACTTC.

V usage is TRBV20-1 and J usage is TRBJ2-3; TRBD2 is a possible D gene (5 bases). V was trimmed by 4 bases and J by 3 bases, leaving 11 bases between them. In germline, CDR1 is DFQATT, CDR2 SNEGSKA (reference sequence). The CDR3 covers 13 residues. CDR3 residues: CSAKLAVTDTQYF. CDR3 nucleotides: TGCAGTGCTAAGCTAGCTGTAACAGATACGCAGTATTTT.

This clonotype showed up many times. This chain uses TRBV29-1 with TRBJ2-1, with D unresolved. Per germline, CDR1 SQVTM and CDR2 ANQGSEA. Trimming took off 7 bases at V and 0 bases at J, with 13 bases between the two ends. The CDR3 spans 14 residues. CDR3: CSATQANSYNEQFF. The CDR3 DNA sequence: TGCAGCGCCACGCAGGCGAACTCCTACAATGAGCAGTTCTTC.

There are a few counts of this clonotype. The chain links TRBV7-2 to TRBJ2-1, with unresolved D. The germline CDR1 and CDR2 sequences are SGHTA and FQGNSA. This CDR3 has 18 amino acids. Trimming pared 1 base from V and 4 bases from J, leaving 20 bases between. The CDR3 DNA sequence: TGTGCCAGCAGCTTAGGCGGTCCGGAAACGGGCTCTTACAATGAGCAGTTCTTC. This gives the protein CASSLGGPETGSYNEQFF.

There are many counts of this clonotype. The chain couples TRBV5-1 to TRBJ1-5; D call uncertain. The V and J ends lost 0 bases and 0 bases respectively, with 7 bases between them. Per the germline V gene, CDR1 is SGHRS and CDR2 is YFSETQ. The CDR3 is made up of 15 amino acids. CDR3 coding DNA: TGCGCCAGCAGCTTGGATGGGAATAGCAATCAGCCCCAGCATTTT. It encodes CASSLDGNSNQPQHF. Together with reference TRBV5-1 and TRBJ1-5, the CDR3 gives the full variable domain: KAGVTQTPRYLIKTRGQQVTLSCSPISGHRSVSWYQQTPGQGLQFLFEYFSETQRNKGNFPGRFSGRQFSNSRSEMNVSTLELGDSALYLCASSLDGNSNQPQHFGDGTRLSIL.